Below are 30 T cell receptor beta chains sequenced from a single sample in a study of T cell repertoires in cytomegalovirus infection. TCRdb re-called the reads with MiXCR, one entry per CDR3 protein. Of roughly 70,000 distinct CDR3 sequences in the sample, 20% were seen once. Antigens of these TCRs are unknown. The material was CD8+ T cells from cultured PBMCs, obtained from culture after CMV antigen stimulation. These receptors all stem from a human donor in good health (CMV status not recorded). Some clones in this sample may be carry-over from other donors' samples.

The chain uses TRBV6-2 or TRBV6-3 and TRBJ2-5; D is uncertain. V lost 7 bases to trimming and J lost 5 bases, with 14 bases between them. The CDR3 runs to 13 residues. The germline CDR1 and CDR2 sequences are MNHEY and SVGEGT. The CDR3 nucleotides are TGTGCCAGCACGAGGTCTGGCGAGGAGACCCAGTACTTC. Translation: CASTRSGEETQYF.

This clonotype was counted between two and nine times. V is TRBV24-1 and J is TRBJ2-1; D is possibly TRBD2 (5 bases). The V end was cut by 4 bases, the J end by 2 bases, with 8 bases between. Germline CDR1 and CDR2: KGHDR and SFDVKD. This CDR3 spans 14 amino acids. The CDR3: CATSESGTYNEQFF. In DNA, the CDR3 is TGTGCCACCAGTGAGAGCGGTACCTACAATGAGCAGTTCTTC.

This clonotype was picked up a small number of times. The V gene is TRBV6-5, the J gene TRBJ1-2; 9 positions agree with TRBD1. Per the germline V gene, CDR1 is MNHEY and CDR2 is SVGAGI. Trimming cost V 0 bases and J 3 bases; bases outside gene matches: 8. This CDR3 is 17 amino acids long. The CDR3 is CASSYSSTGGTDYGYTF. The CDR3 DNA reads TGTGCCAGCAGTTACTCTTCAACAGGGGGCACGGACTATGGCTACACCTTC.

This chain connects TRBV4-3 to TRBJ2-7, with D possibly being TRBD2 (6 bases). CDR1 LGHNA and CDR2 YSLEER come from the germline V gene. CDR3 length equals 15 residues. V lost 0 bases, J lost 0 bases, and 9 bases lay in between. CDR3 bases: TGCGCCAGCAGCCAAGAGGGAGGCAGCTCCTACGAGCAGTACTTC. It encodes CASSQEGGSSYEQYF.

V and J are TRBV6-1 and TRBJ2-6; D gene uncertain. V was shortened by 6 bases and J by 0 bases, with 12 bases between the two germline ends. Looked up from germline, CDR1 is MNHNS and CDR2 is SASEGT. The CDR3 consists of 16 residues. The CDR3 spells CASRDSPFSGANVLTF. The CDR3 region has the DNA TGTGCCAGCAGAGATTCCCCCTTCTCTGGGGCCAACGTCCTGACTTTC.

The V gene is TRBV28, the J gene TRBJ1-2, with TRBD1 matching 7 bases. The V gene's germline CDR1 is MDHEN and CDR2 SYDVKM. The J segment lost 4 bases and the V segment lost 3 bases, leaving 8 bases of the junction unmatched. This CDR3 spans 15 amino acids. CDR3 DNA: TGTGCCAGCAGTTTGAGGACAGGCCCTTTCTATGGCTACACCTTC. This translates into CASSLRTGPFYGYTF.

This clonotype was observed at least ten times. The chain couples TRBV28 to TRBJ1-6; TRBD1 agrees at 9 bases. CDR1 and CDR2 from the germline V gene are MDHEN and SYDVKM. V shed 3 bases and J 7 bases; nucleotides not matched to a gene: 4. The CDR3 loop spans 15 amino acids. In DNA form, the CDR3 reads TGTGCCAGCAGTTTGTCCGGGACAGGGAATTCACCCCTCCACTTT. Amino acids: CASSLSGTGNSPLHF.

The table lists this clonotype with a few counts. The CDR3 loop is CASRSLLGNSQPQHF. The CDR3 nucleotides read TGTGCCAGTAGGAGCCTGCTAGGGAATAGTCAGCCCCAGCATTTT. This chain links TRBV19 with TRBJ1-5; D call uncertain. Germline values: CDR1 LNHDA, CDR2 SQIVND (reference sequence). The V end was cut by 6 bases, the J end by 6 bases, with 18 bases between. CDR3 length equals 15 residues.

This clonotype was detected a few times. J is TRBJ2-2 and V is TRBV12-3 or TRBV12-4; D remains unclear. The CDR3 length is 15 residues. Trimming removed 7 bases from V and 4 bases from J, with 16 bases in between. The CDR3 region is CASTPSGQATGELFF. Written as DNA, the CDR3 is TGTGCCAGCACTCCCTCTGGGCAGGCCACCGGGGAGCTGTTTTTT.

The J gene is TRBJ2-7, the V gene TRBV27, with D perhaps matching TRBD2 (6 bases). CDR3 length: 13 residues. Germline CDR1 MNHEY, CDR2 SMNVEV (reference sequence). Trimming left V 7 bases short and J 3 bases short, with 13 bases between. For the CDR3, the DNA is TGTGCCAGCAAGAGTAGCGGAAACTACGAGCAGTACTTC. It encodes CASKSSGNYEQYF.

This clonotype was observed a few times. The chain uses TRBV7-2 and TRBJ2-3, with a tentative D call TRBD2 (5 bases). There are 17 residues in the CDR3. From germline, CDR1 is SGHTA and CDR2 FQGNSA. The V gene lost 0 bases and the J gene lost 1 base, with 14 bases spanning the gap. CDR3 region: CASSLAVFGGGTDTQYF. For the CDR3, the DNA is TGTGCCAGCAGCTTAGCGGTTTTCGGAGGCGGCACAGATACGCAGTATTTT. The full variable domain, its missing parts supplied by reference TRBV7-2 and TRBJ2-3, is GAGVSQSPSNKVTEKGKDVELRCDPISGHTALYWYRQSLGQGLEFLIYFQGNSAPDKSGLPSDRFSAERTGGSVSTLTIQRTQQEDSAVYLCASSLAVFGGGTDTQYFGPGTRLTVL.

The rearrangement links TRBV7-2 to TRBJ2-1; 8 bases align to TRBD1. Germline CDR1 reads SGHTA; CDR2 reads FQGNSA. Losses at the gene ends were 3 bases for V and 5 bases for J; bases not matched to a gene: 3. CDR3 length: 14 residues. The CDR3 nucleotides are TGTGCCAGCAGCTTGGACAGGGTTAACAATGAGCAGTTCTTC. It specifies CASSLDRVNNEQFF.

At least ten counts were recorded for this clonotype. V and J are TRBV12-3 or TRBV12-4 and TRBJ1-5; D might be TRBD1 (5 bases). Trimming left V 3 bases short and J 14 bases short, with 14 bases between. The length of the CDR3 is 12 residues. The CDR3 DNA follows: TGTGCCAGCAGTTTGCTCGGGTGGGGCAAGCATTTT. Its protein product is CASSLLGWGKHF.

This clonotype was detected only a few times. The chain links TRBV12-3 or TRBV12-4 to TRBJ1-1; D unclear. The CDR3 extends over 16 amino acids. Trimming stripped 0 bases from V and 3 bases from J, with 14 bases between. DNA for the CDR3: TGTGCCAGCAGTTTAGCGGTGACTCCCCAATACACTGAAGCTTTCTTT. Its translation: CASSLAVTPQYTEAFF.

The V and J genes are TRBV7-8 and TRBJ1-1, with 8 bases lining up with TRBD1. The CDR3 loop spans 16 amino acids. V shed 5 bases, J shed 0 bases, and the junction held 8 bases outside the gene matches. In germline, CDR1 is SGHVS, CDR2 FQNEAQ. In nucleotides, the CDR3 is TGTGCCAGCAGCCGTCCCGGGACAGGATTGAACACTGAAGCTTTCTTT. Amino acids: CASSRPGTGLNTEAFF.

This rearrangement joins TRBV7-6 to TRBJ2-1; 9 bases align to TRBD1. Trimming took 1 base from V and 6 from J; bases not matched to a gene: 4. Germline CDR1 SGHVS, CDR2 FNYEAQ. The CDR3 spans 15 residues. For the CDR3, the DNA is TGTGCCAGCAGCTTAGGCCGGGACAGGGTCAATGAGCAGTTCTTC. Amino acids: CASSLGRDRVNEQFF.

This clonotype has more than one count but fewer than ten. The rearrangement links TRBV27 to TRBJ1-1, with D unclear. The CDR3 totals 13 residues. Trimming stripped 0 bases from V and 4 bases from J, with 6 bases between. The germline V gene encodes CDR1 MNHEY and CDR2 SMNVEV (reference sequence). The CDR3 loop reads CASSLSQITEAFF. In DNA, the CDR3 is TGTGCCAGCAGTTTATCACAGATCACTGAAGCTTTCTTT.

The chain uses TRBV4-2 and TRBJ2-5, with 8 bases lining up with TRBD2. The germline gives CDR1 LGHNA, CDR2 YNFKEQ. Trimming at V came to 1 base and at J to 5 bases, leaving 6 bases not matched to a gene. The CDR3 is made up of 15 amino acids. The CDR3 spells CASSQVRGGPETQYF. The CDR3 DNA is TGTGCCAGCAGCCAAGTTCGGGGGGGGCCCGAGACCCAGTACTTC.

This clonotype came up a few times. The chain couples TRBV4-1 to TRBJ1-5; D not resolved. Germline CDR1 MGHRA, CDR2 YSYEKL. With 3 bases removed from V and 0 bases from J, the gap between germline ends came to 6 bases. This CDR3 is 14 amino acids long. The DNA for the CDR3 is TGCGCCAGCAGCCATTCCGTTAGCAATCAGCCCCAGCATTTT. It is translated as CASSHSVSNQPQHF.

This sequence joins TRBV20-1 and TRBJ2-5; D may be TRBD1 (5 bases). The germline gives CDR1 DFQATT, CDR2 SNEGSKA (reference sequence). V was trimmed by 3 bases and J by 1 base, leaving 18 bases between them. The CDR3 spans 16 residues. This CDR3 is CSARTKQARTQETQYF. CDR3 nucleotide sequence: TGCAGTGCTAGGACGAAACAGGCAAGGACCCAAGAGACCCAGTACTTC.

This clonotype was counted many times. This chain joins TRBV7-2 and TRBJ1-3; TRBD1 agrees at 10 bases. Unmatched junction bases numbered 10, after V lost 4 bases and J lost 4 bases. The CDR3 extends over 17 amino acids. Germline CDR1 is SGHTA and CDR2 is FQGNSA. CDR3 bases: TGTGCCAGCAGCTCACCGGGACAGGGGCTGGGAGGAAACACCATATATTTT. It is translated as CASSSPGQGLGGNTIYF.

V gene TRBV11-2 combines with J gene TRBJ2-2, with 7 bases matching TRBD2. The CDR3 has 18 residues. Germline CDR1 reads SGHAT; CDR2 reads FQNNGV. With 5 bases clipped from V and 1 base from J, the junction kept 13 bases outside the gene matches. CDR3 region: CASSPAWGGLENTGELFF. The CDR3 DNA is TGTGCCAGCAGCCCCGCCTGGGGGGGTCTGGAGAACACCGGGGAGCTGTTTTTT.

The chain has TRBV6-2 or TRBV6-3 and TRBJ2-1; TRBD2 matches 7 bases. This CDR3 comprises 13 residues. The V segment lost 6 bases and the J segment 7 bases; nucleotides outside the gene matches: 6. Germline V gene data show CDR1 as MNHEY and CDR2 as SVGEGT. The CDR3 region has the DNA TGTGCCAGCAGCCGCGGGGGAAGGAATGAGCAGTTCTTC. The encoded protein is CASSRGGRNEQFF.

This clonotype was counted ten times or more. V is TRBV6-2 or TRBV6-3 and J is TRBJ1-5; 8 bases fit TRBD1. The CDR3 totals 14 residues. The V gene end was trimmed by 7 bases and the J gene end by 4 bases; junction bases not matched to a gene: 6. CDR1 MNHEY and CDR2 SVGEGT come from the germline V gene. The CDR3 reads CASTLQGENQPQHF. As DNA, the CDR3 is TGTGCCAGCACCTTACAGGGGGAGAATCAGCCCCAGCATTTT.

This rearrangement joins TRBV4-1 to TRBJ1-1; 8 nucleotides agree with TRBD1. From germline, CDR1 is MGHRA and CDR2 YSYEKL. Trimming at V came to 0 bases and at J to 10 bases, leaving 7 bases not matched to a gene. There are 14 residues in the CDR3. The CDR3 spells CASSQEPGGPRAFF. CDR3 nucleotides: TGCGCCAGCAGCCAAGAACCAGGGGGCCCCCGAGCTTTCTTT.

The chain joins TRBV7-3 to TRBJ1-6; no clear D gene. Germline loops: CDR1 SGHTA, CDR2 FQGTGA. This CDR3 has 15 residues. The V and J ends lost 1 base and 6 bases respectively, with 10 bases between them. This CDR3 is CASSLKGSLNSPLHF. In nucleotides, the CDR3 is TGTGCCAGCAGCTTAAAGGGATCCCTTAATTCACCCCTCCACTTT.

The CDR3 loop is CASEDRVGTEAFF. The CDR3 DNA follows: TGTGCCAGTGAGGACAGGGTTGGCACTGAAGCTTTCTTT. The rearrangement uses TRBV6-6 and TRBJ1-1, with 8 bases identical to TRBD1. Germline CDR1 MNHNY, CDR2 SVGAGI (reference sequence). CDR3 length: 13 residues. J lost 4 bases, V lost 9 bases, and 7 bases had no gene match.

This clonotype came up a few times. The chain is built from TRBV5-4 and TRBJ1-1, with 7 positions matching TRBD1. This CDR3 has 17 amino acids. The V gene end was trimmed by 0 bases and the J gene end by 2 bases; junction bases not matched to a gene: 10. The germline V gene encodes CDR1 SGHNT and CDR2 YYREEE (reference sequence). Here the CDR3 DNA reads TGTGCCAGCAGCTTGGTCGGCAGGGGGTCTATAAACACTGAAGCTTTCTTT. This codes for CASSLVGRGSINTEAFF.

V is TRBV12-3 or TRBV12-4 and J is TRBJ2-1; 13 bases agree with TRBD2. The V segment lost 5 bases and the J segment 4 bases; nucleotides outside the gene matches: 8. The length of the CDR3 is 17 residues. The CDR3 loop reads CASSLWTSGGQYNEQFF. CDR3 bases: TGTGCCAGCAGTCTATGGACTAGCGGGGGCCAATACAATGAGCAGTTCTTC.

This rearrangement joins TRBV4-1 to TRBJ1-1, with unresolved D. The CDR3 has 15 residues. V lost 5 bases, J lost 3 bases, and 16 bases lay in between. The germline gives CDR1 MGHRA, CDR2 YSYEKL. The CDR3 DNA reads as TGCGCCAGCAGCGCAAGTCCCGGGGTTTACACTGAAGCTTTCTTT. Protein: CASSASPGVYTEAFF.